Listed here are 18 T cell receptor beta chains from one sample, sequenced in a study of human T cells and chemical hapten exposure. Each CDR3 protein is one row after TCRdb ran MiXCR on the RACE reads. This sample has tens of thousands of distinct CDR3 sequences, with 8.5% to 9% found just once. Time point noted: patch test 2, 6 weeks after DPC sensitization. The sample's treatment: therapeutic diphenylcyclopropenone sensitization with weekly scalp DPC. The specimen was whole blood, collected in connection with sensitization to the hapten diphenylcyclopropenone (DPC). These receptors originate from a woman aged 50 to 65 with alopecia areata. Some clones in this sample may be carry-over from other donors' samples.

This clonotype showed up just a few times. V usage is TRBV7-2 and J usage is TRBJ2-7; D perhaps matches TRBD1 (5 bases). Deletions cut 0 bases from V and 1 base from J, with 10 bases between. The CDR3 has 15 amino acids. Germline CDR1 reads SGHTA; CDR2 reads FQGNSA. This CDR3 reads CASSLAWGSSYEQYF. The CDR3 DNA reads as TGTGCCAGCAGCTTAGCATGGGGCAGTTCCTACGAGCAGTACTTC.

This clonotype was seen a handful of times. The chain joins TRBV2 to TRBJ2-2, with TRBD2 identical over 7 bases. V was clipped by 7 bases and J by 4 bases; unmatched bases: 6. Germline values: CDR1 SNHLY, CDR2 FYNNEI. The CDR3 is 14 amino acids. The CDR3 DNA sequence: TGTGCCAGCACCGCGGGAGTGTCCACCGGGGAGCTGTTTTTT. Its protein product is CASTAGVSTGELFF.

This chain uses TRBV6-7 with TRBJ2-3; 9 positions agree with TRBD2. TRBV6-7 is assigned to the ORF class and has an uncertain function. The CDR3 is 19 residues long. With V trimmed by 0 bases and J by 2 bases, 12 bases remained unmatched. CDR3 in amino acids: CASSYSKSPGLATTDTQYF. CDR3 bases: TGTGCCAGCAGTTACTCGAAATCACCGGGACTAGCAACCACAGATACGCAGTATTTT.

This clonotype was observed a few times. This chain links TRBV30 with TRBJ1-5, with unresolved D. With 4 bases removed from V and 4 bases from J, the gap between germline ends came to 8 bases. The germline CDR1 and CDR2 sequences are GTSNPN and SVGIG (reference sequence). CDR3 length equals 12 residues. The CDR3 loop is CAWTRDNQPQHF. CDR3 in DNA: TGTGCCTGGACGAGGGATAATCAGCCCCAGCATTTT. The full variable domain, rest sourced from reference TRBV30 and TRBJ1-5, is SQTIHQWPATLVQPVGSPLSLECTVEGTSNPNLYWYRQAAGRGLQLLFYSVGIGQISSEVPQNLSASRPQDRQFILSSKKLLLSDSGFYLCAWTRDNQPQHFGDGTRLSIL.

This clonotype was seen only a few times. The chain is built from TRBV28 and TRBJ1-6; 12 nucleotides align to TRBD1. CDR3 length equals 16 residues. Trimming took 10 bases from V and 7 from J; bases not matched to a gene: 11. The germline gives CDR1 MDHEN, CDR2 SYDVKM. Here the CDR3 reads CATSDWDRGQNSPLHF. CDR3 DNA: TGTGCCACCTCAGACTGGGACAGGGGGCAGAATTCACCCCTCCACTTT.

J is TRBJ2-5 and V is TRBV11-3, with D possibly being TRBD1 (6 bases). The CDR3 runs 16 residues. Between the trimmed V and J ends, which lost 6 bases and 5 bases, there was a span of 22 bases. Germline V gene lookup returns CDR1 SGHNT and CDR2 YENEEA. Here the CDR3 reads CASSPVGQGPTETQYF. CDR3 DNA sequence: TGTGCCAGCAGTCCGGTGGGGCAGGGGCCAACGGAGACCCAGTACTTC.

The chain employs TRBV7-2 and TRBJ2-3; D possibly corresponds to TRBD2 (6 bases). This CDR3 region has 16 residues. V was cut by 4 bases and J by 0 bases, with 14 bases left in between. The germline gives CDR1 SGHTA, CDR2 FQGNSA. CDR3 amino acids: CASSSDYRSSTDTQYF. The CDR3 DNA sequence: TGTGCCAGCAGCTCGGACTACCGCTCTAGCACAGATACGCAGTATTTT.

In its sample, this clonotype was seen a few times. The V and J genes are TRBV14 and TRBJ1-1; weak D call: TRBD1 (6 bases). Germline CDR1 reads SGHDN; CDR2 reads FVKESK. V gave up 6 bases and J gave up 4 bases, with 12 bases separating them. The CDR3 is 13 amino acids. The CDR3 DNA reads TGTGCCAGCAGGCTTACAGGGACCACTGAAGCTTTCTTT. As protein: CASRLTGTTEAFF.

The table lists this clonotype with a few counts. This chain joins TRBV12-3 or TRBV12-4 and TRBJ2-3, with 9 bases fitting TRBD2. The V and J ends lost 6 bases and 5 bases, in that order; junction bases with no gene match: 9. This CDR3 region has 15 residues. CDR3 residues: CASSPSGGRGDTQYF. DNA of the CDR3: TGTGCCAGCAGCCCCAGCGGGGGGAGGGGAGATACGCAGTATTTT.

This clonotype has ten or more counts. The genes are TRBV9 and TRBJ1-2; D is undetermined. The CDR3 covers 14 residues. Between the trimmed V and J ends, which lost 0 bases and 4 bases, there was a span of 10 bases. Germline V gene sequence: CDR1 SGDLS, CDR2 YYNGEE. CDR3 sequence: CASSVGLSGYGYTF. The CDR3 nucleotides are TGTGCCAGCAGCGTAGGCCTCAGCGGCTATGGCTACACCTTC.

This clonotype was counted at least ten times. The rearrangement links TRBV24-1 to TRBJ1-2, with 7 bases identical to TRBD1. CDR3 length: 14 amino acids. V shed 3 bases, J shed 2 bases, and the junction held 2 bases outside the gene matches. From germline, CDR1 is KGHDR and CDR2 SFDVKD. The CDR3 DNA reads TGTGCCACCAGTGATCCGGACAGGAACTATGGCTACACCTTC. Translation: CATSDPDRNYGYTF.

The sample holds many counts of this clonotype. The chain joins TRBV12-5 to TRBJ2-1; 8 bases map to TRBD2. Looked up from germline, CDR1 is LGHNT and CDR2 is FRNRAP. The CDR3 is 15 residues long. The V segment lost 5 bases and the J segment 5 bases; nucleotides outside the gene matches: 8. The CDR3 loop reads CASGASGSSNNEQFF. CDR3 nucleotide sequence: TGTGCTAGTGGTGCAAGCGGGAGTAGCAACAATGAGCAGTTCTTC.

In its sample, this clonotype was seen a few times. The chain couples TRBV14 to TRBJ1-5; D unresolved. The germline gives CDR1 SGHDN, CDR2 FVKESK. V lost 0 bases and J lost 9, with 9 bases in between. This CDR3 region has 13 residues. Here the CDR3 DNA reads TGTGCCAGCAGCCAAGAGGGCGATGGGCCCCAGCATTTT. Residues: CASSQEGDGPQHF.

This clonotype was seen many times. V usage is TRBV7-2 and J usage is TRBJ1-6; D remains ambiguous. V was pared by 0 bases and J by 7 bases, with 7 bases between. CDR1 SGHTA and CDR2 FQGNSA come from the germline V gene. This CDR3 comprises 14 residues. CDR3 protein: CASSLAIGNSPLHF. The CDR3 nucleotides read TGTGCCAGCAGCTTAGCGATCGGAAATTCACCCCTCCACTTT.

The chain employs TRBV2 and TRBJ2-3; D unclear. Germline V gene sequence: CDR1 SNHLY, CDR2 FYNNEI. The CDR3 sequence is 15 residues long. Trimming stripped 0 bases from V and 2 bases from J, with 9 bases between. CDR3 nucleotides: TGTGCCAGCAGTGAAGCGCTTGGGTCCACAGATACGCAGTATTTT. Encoded protein: CASSEALGSTDTQYF.

This clonotype was seen a handful of times. This rearrangement joins TRBV29-1 to TRBJ2-1; 8 bases fit TRBD1. CDR3 size: 13 residues. V lost 4 bases to trimming and J lost 4 bases; unmatched junction nucleotides: 3. Germline CDR1 is SQVTM and CDR2 is ANQGSEA. CDR3 sequence: CSVGDRLYNEQFF. The CDR3 DNA reads TGCAGCGTTGGGGACAGGCTATACAATGAGCAGTTCTTC.

Many counts were recorded for this clonotype. V gene TRBV20-1 combines with J gene TRBJ2-7, with D possibly matching TRBD1 (5 bases). The CDR3 consists of 15 residues. Germline V gene lookup returns CDR1 DFQATT and CDR2 SNEGSKA (reference sequence). Trimming took off 0 bases at V and 3 bases at J, with 15 bases between the two ends. The chain's CDR3 is CSARDPSFGHYEQYF. The CDR3, as DNA: TGCAGTGCTAGAGATCCCTCCTTTGGACACTACGAGCAGTACTTC.

Ten or more counts support this clonotype. The chain carries TRBV12-3 or TRBV12-4 and TRBJ1-5; 10 bases map to TRBD1. The V segment lost 6 bases and the J segment 6 bases; nucleotides outside the gene matches: 5. The CDR3 totals 14 residues. The CDR3 DNA reads TGTGCCAGCAGCCAGACAGGGGGCAGTCAGCCCCAGCATTTT. Its translation: CASSQTGGSQPQHF.